This is a list of T cell receptor beta chains from one sample in a study of cytomegalovirus exposure and HLA in healthy donors. Using immunoSEQ multiplex PCR, the repertoire was profiled, and TCRdb retains in-frame clones only, with some absent. The repertoire table contains about 110,000 clones. Sequencing was carried out using PBMCs. These receptors were collected from a man in his fifties in good health and CMV-seronegative. The CDR3 runs from the conserved cysteine through the conserved F or W.

v_call	j_call	cdr3_aa
TRBV9	TRBJ2-1	CASSAGLAGDLEQFF
TRBV9	TRBJ2-7	CASSVYTSGREQYF
TRBV18	TRBJ2-6	CASHRGQGSSGANVLTF
TRBV18	TRBJ2-1	CASSPPLAGAGDEQFF
TRBV18	TRBJ1-2	CASSPDRGPEGYTF
TRBV5-1	TRBJ1-2	CASSSGNNGYTF
TRBV27	TRBJ1-1	CASRLRQGNTEAFF
TRBV4-3	TRBJ1-1	CASSQVPENTEAFF
TRBV7-2	TRBJ1-5	CASSPYSNQPQHF
TRBV6-1	TRBJ1-2	CASRDRADYGYTF
TRBV6-1	TRBJ1-5	CASTPDRVNQPQHF
TRBV10-3	TRBJ1-3	CATHSGSGNTIYF
TRBV4-3	TRBJ2-3	CASSQVRTDTQYF
TRBV2	TRBJ2-2	CAKGQNTGELFF
TRBV4-3	TRBJ2-7	CASSQELPDRAEQYF
TRBV30	TRBJ2-1	CAWSVQAAIDEQFF
TRBV23-1	TRBJ2-7	CASSQSNRVEDEQYF
TRBV18	TRBJ2-1	CASSPTDNEQFF
TRBV9	TRBJ2-2	CASRGGRDTGELFF
TRBV19	TRBJ1-6	CASSITPSSYNSPLHF
TRBV7-2	TRBJ2-2	CASSARQAANTGELFF
TRBV12-5	TRBJ2-2	CASGLVSGRTGGLFF
TRBV25-1	TRBJ2-7	CASSASGRADEQYF
TRBV15	TRBJ1-3	CATSRGQGLYSGNTIYF
TRBV2	TRBJ1-6	CASSESPPGGNSPLHF
TRBV29-1	TRBJ2-6	CSVEGGGRGTGANVLTF
TRBV5-1	TRBJ1-1	CASSLGVSNTEAFF
TRBV5-8	TRBJ1-5	CASSPNRVGQPQHF
TRBV19	TRBJ1-1	CASSKVPYRVFGAFF
TRBV7-2	TRBJ2-7	CASSFRQTYEQYF
TRBV11-3	TRBJ2-1	CASSSGLVLGAFF
TRBV7-2	TRBJ1-5	CASSSQAQQPQHF
TRBV11-3	TRBJ1-4	CASSVNRGELFF
TRBV7-2	TRBJ2-4	CASSTSRVPQYF
TRBV7-8	TRBJ2-1	CASSPTQGLPYNEQFF
TRBV7-9	TRBJ2-7	CASSLPPGQVSYEQYF
TRBV18	TRBJ1-1	CASSPSGLEGTEAFF
TRBV30	TRBJ1-1	CAWRVQGARAEAFF
TRBV6-6	TRBJ2-5	CASSQDGSQETQYF
TRBV4-3	TRBJ2-2	CASSQEAVAATNTGELFF
TRBV5-1	TRBJ2-7	CASSLDGNNYEQYF
TRBV7-6	TRBJ2-5	CASSLVGEGWEETQYF
TRBV19	TRBJ1-5	CASSLRAYSNQPQHF
TRBV5-4	TRBJ1-1	CASSGGGQGLFVHTEAFF
TRBV5-4	TRBJ1-5	CASSLAVGQPQHF
TRBV4-1	TRBJ2-5	CASSQDRDREGETQYF